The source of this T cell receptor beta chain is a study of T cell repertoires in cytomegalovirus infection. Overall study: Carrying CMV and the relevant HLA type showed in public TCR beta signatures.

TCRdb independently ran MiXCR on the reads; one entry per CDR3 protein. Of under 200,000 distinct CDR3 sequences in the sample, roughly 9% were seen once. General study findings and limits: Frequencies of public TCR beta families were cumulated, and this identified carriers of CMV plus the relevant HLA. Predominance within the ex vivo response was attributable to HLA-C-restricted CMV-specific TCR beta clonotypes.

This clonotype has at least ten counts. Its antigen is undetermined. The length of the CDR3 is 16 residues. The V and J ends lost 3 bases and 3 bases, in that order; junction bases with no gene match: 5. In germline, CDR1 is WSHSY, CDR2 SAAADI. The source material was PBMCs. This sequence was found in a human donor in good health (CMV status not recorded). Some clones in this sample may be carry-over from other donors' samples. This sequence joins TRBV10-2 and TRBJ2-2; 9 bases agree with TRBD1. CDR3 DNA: TGCGCCAGCAGTGACGACAGGGGGGGCCACACCGGGGAGCTGTTTTTT. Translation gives CASSDDRGGHTGELFF.